This T cell receptor (beta chain) was obtained from a study of cytomegalovirus exposure and HLA in healthy donors (dated by TCRdb to 2016 to 2017). At the level of the whole study: In an earlier analysis of roughly 590 of the donors, around 300 Gb of sequence data and 90 million to 120 million unique TCR beta sequences from about 190 million T cells were reported. An early release that covered about 600 HLA-typed donors contained approximately 300 gigabases of sequencing data and tens of millions of unique TCR sequences. In addition to the first cohort of around 670 subjects, a separate validation cohort of 120 different subjects was used. Roughly five DR-DQ haplotypes were handled as single units for association and clustering because linkage in the cohort was strong. The study was designed to test whether signatures of past pathogen exposure could be identified by cataloging public T cell receptors. On average, 235,054 unique TCR beta nucleotide sequences were sequenced per donor among more than 350 genotyped donors of the cohort, with roughly 18% of those sequences being non-productive. HLA typing included class I and class II loci at four-digit resolution. The study used immunosequencing to profile the T cell repertoires of about 670 subjects and linked those repertoires to cytomegalovirus serostatus. High-throughput TCR immunosequencing, statistical association of individual TCRs with disease status, and machine learning were combined to predict cytomegalovirus infection status. The genetic ancestry cluster associated with self-reported Caucasian donors included roughly 84% of the 300 to 450 genotyped donors. Rather than drawing on any new phenotypic data, the later analysis identified candidate immune exposures from TCR beta sequences and the way those sequences occurred across donors. To decide whether each TCR beta V gene segment behaved as functional or pseudogenic, an earlier analysis of some 600 of the donors relied on high-throughput TCR beta sequencing. A later genetic analysis took genome-wide SNP genotypes for about 55% of the 666 donors and used that subset as a discovery cohort. A later analysis re-examined previously published TCR beta repertoires from about 670 donors and added high-resolution HLA genotyping to investigate patterns of TCR occurrence. Donor age, sex, ethnicity and CMV serostatus were collected together with the repertoire data. Typing coverage varied by locus: about 620-630 donors for A, B, C, DRB1 and DQB1; around 560 for DQA1; some 610 for DPA1; roughly 450 for DPB1. All discovery cohort repertoires had been generated using a single sequencing platform. On the study overall, not on this receptor specifically: Roughly uniform sequencing depth across donors was assumed in presence/absence analyses, although this assumption may not hold. According to a later analysis, TCR association rates differed among HLA loci, with DRB1 alleles showing the most associated TCRs and HLA-C alleles showing the fewest. According to a later analysis, parvovirus B19, influenza, CMV and Epstein-Barr virus appeared linked to several top co-occurrence clusters. The authors suggested that the approach could potentially be extended to other disease states and immunological phenotypes. A cluster of highly shared sequence variants was judged likely to be a technical artifact of the sequencing pipeline. According to a later analysis, most CMV-associated TCR beta chains appeared to be HLA-restricted, and the HLA associations seemed to be driven largely by CMV exposure. A later genetic analysis reported fewer N-insertions in productive TCRs among donors in an Asian-associated ancestry cluster than the approximately 670-donor mean. Assigning TCR associations to individual alleles was difficult when HLA alleles, especially DR and DQ, strongly co-occurred. In vitro tests confirmed that a few of the cytomegalovirus-associated TCR beta chains recognize cytomegalovirus antigens. Only TCR beta chains were sequenced in this cohort, and the absence of alpha or paired-chain data limited detectable features. In an earlier analysis of several hundred of the donors, most TCR beta V segments were observed in productive rearrangements about 90% or about 30% of the time, broadly matching IMGT annotations. At a false discovery rate of 0.05, a later analysis linked under 20,000 TCR beta sequences to specific HLA alleles. A further reported finding was that TCR beta sequences accurately predicted the HLA-A and HLA-B alleles for most subjects in the first cohort. CMV serostatus was the only immune exposure information available for the cohort. Most TCR sequences were observed very rarely across donors, whereas some public TCRs were present in many individuals. Linkage disequilibrium might explain the correlated functional status among segregating V segments, but an unknown experimental factor could not be ruled out. Because the 87-base-pair reads could not distinguish some IMGT-functional V segments, including TRBV6-2 and TRBV6-3, those segments were excluded. Because counts were too low, 15 to 20 rarely observed V segments, including chromosome 9 orphons, were left out of the earlier analysis of some 600 of the donors. In a later analysis, HLA-associated TCR beta chains showed more clonal expansion and lower generation probabilities than non-associated chains that were equally common. The study gave a list of 150 to 200 TCR beta chains associated with cytomegalovirus. Because HLA typing was unavailable for some donors at each locus, only the typed subset was used in association tests. An association between a missense DCLRE1C variant and V-gene and J-gene trimming of TCR beta chains was found in a later genetic analysis and replicated in an independent cohort. The classifier was reported to diagnose cytomegalovirus status with high specificity and sensitivity in both the original and validation cohorts.

The CDR3 measures 14 amino acids from cysteine to phenylalanine. The DNA shown is the 42-base CDR3, in frame from base 1. Per the germline V gene (reference sequence), SGHNT is the CDR1 and YYREEE is the CDR2. Trimming costs V 2 bases and J 6 bases, and their ends lie 14 bases apart. In total, approximately 690 healthy bone marrow donors made up the cohort. At the time of sampling, all cohort members were nominally healthy, though unrecorded immune exposures were likely present. The donor tested CMV seropositive and was one of the 289 seropositive cohort members. Each donor provided a peripheral blood sample, and peripheral blood mononuclear cells were used for TCR beta sequencing. Genomic DNA was extracted from the blood cell samples with the Qiagen DNeasy Blood Extraction Kit. Libraries were constructed by the immunoSEQ multiplex PCR assay. The multiplex PCR relied on a mix of 60 forward primers for TCR Vbeta segments and 13 reverse primers for TCR Jbeta segments. A multiplex PCR assay on genomic DNA amplified the CDR3 region of rearranged TCR beta genes. The amplified TCR beta libraries were sequenced on the Illumina HiSeq System as 87-base-pair reads. On the authors' methods: Across the roughly 640 repertoires, a later analysis counted 80 million or so unique TCR beta chains, 9.5 million to 13 million of which were shared by at least two donors. To remove PCR and sequencing errors, raw reads were error-corrected and collapsed into unique sequences using a nearest-neighbor algorithm that merged closely related sequences. CDR3 sequences were aligned to IMGT reference sequences to assign V, D and J gene segments. For a sequence to be retained, a match of at least six nucleotides was required to both a V gene segment and a J gene segment. A rearrangement was called productive if the CDR3 had no stop codons and remained in frame with V and J, and every other rearrangement was called non-productive. Following IMGT convention, CDR3 was defined as the stretch from the second conserved V-encoded cysteine up to the conserved J-encoded phenylalanine. The earlier analysis of some 540 of the donors excluded any sequence lacking an unambiguous match to a single V gene segment. In an earlier analysis of some 590 of the donors, a V segment was called functional when productive rearrangements were above 56.7%, and segregating when the standard deviation between donors exceeded 5%. A statistical classification framework was developed to diagnose cytomegalovirus status using the catalog of TCR beta chain sequences. V and J gene assignment, in a later analysis, came from comparing TCR nucleotide sequences with IMGT/GENE-DB human TR gene sequences. Using the TCRdist pipeline, a later analysis assigned CDR3 sequences along with most-parsimonious VDJ recombination scenarios. In a later analysis, each TCR beta chain was defined by its CDR3 amino acid sequence together with its V-gene family, and reads without a unique V-gene family were excluded. A later analysis removed several hundred highly shared, low-generation-probability nucleotide sequences to deal with suspected cross-contamination and a sequencing artifact. In a later analysis, a clonal expansion index was calculated for each public chain from normalized within-repertoire ranks of inferred template counts. A later analysis computed generation probabilities with a VDJ recombination model fitted to out-of-frame rearrangements, and checked the results against IGoR. A later analysis scored TCR-TCR, TCR-HLA and TCR-CMV co-occurrence with hypergeometric tests, applying a repertoire-size bias correction to TCR pairs. In a later analysis, false discovery rates were estimated by permuting HLA or CMV assignments 20 times. In a later analysis, co-occurring TCRs were grouped using DBSCAN, and TCRdist sequence similarity was added for clustering within HLA-allele-positive subsets. For co-occurrence clustering, repertoires with fewer than 30,000 or more than 120,000 public chains were excluded, along with five repertoires with anomalous nucleotide sharing. Not all clones reach the TCRdb copy of this immuneACCESS table, which keeps in-frame sequences only. Checked studies attribute under half of the gap to unresolved V genes and leave the rest unexplained. D and trimming come from the DNA, and the V and J calls and clone size come from that table. The sample table lists about 160,000 clones, about 85% of them with a count of one. In total, the top ten clones hold roughly 2.2% of the sample.

Notes on this clone: It has no known antigen specificity. Nothing much larger sits one base from this clone, and base qualities are not available.

Rearrangement joined TRBV5-4 to TRBJ1-2; TRBD1 is possibly the D segment (6 matching bases). Sequencing used PBMCs. The clonotype was recovered from a man between 18 and 35 years old in good health and CMV-seropositive. The CDR3 loop reads CASSLPTGLDGYTF. The bases read TGTGCCAGCAGCTTACCTACAGGGCTGGATGGCTACACCTTC.